These 20 T cell receptor beta chains originate from one sample sequenced in a study of human CD8 memory T cell subsets. By UMI-labeled 5' RACE, the TCR beta libraries were made. Reprocessing the 5' RACE reads, TCRdb reports a single entry for every CDR3 protein and omits DNA. This sample contains under 13,000 distinct CDR3 sequences. The source material was CD8+ T cells from PBMCs. These receptors came from a human donor in good health.

This clonotype shows up as medium-sized (0.01 to 0.1%) by frequency. The rearrangement links TRBV28 to TRBJ1-2. The CDR3 covers 13 residues. Germline V gene lookup returns CDR1 MDHEN and CDR2 SYDVKM. CDR3 sequence reads: CASSEAANYGYTF.

The chain links TRBV24-1 to TRBJ2-1. The CDR3 is made up of 12 amino acids. The germline V gene encodes CDR1 KGHDR and CDR2 SFDVKD. CDR3 protein: CATSDLYNEQFF.

The chain carries TRBV27 and TRBJ1-1; the TCRdb D gene call, TRBD1, has no DNA to confirm it. The CDR3 is 16 residues long. The germline CDR1 and CDR2 sequences are MNHEY and SMNVEV (reference sequence). The CDR3 reads CASSSPPRADRTEAFF.

The chain employs TRBV7-8 and TRBJ1-2; TCRdb calls TRBD1, which cannot be checked without DNA. This CDR3 contains 14 residues. Germline assignment: CDR1 SGHVS and CDR2 FQNEAQ. The CDR3: CASSDNDRAYGYTF.

The chain combines TRBV4-1 with TRBJ2-1. The CDR3 extends over 12 amino acids. Germline V CDR1 and CDR2: MGHRA, YSYEKL. This CDR3 reads CASSRDYNEQFF.

This clonotype ranks as medium-sized in terms of frequency. V and J are TRBV5-1 and TRBJ2-7; TCRdb gives TRBD2 as the D gene, but with no DNA this cannot be confirmed. Germline CDR1 SGHRS, CDR2 YFSETQ. The CDR3 sequence is 14 residues long. This CDR3 reads CASSAGAEGYEQYF. Filled out from reference TRBV5-1 and TRBJ2-7, the complete variable domain reads KAGVTQTPRYLIKTRGQQVTLSCSPISGHRSVSWYQQTPGQGLQFLFEYFSETQRNKGNFPGRFSGRQFSNSRSEMNVSTLELGDSALYLCASSAGAEGYEQYFGPGTRLTVT.

The chain employs TRBV15 and TRBJ2-3. The CDR3 consists of 15 residues. Germline lookup yields CDR1 LNHNV and CDR2 YYDKDF (reference sequence). The CDR3 here is CATSRDRTHRDTQYF.

The V and J genes are TRBV2 and TRBJ2-5. The CDR3 loop spans 13 amino acids. The germline V gene has CDR1 SNHLY and CDR2 FYNNEI. CDR3 loop: CASKPTLGETQYF.

The chain links TRBV7-9 to TRBJ2-7. CDR1 and CDR2 from the germline V gene are SEHNR and FQNEAQ (reference sequence). CDR3 length: 13 amino acids. The chain's CDR3 is CASSFSVSYEQYF. Combining the CDR3 with reference TRBV7-9 and TRBJ2-7 gives the whole variable domain DTGVSQNPRHKITKRGQNVTFRCDPISEHNRLYWYRQTLGQGPEFLTYFQNEAQLEKSRLLSDRFSAERPKGSFSTLEIQRTEQGDSAMYLCASSFSVSYEQYFGPGTRLTVT.

The rearrangement links TRBV20-1 to TRBJ1-2; TCRdb proposes TRBD1, but this gene call is untestable without DNA. The CDR3 consists of 14 residues. CDR1 is DFQATT, CDR2 SNEGSKA, per germline (reference sequence). CDR3 region: CSALGQGYNYGYTF.

This chain joins TRBV5-6 and TRBJ2-2. CDR1 is SGHDT, CDR2 YYEEEE, per germline. The CDR3 has 14 amino acids. The CDR3 sequence: CASSLGLNTGELFF.

The chain recombines TRBV7-8 with TRBJ2-7; lacking DNA, the TRBD1 call made by TCRdb goes unchecked. The V gene's germline CDR1 is SGHVS and CDR2 FQNEAQ. The CDR3 runs to 14 residues. The CDR3 spells CASSFGTDSYEQYF. Supplemented by reference TRBV7-8 and TRBJ2-7, the full variable domain reads GAGVSQSPRYKVAKRGQDVALRCDPISGHVSLFWYQQALGQGPEFLTYFQNEAQLDKSGLPSDRFFAERPEGSVSTLKIQRTQQEDSAVYLCASSFGTDSYEQYFGPGTRLTVT.

The chain links TRBV7-8 to TRBJ2-1; the TRBD2 assignment by TCRdb is unverifiable without DNA. The CDR3 length is 13 residues. Germline V lookup: CDR1 SGHVS, CDR2 FQNEAQ. CDR3 residues: CASSPIASPEQFF.

The chain is built from TRBV6-2 or TRBV6-3 and TRBJ1-5. The CDR3 has 12 amino acids. Germline loops: CDR1 MNHEY, CDR2 SVGEGT. The CDR3 sequence is CASSLWNQPQHF.

The chain uses TRBV12-3 or TRBV12-4 and TRBJ2-5. This CDR3 spans 14 amino acids. This CDR3 is CASSLRGNQETQYF.

V is TRBV29-1 and J is TRBJ2-1; without DNA, the TCRdb call of TRBD1 cannot be checked. This CDR3 has 12 residues. Germline V gives CDR1 SQVTM, CDR2 ANQGSEA. The CDR3 loop is CSVESGYNEQFF.

The chain joins TRBV10-2 to TRBJ2-3. Germline V gene data show CDR1 as WSHSY and CDR2 as SAAADI. The CDR3 covers 14 residues. This chain's CDR3 is CASSESANTDTQYF.

This chain joins TRBV28 and TRBJ2-2; there is no DNA to check the TCRdb D call of TRBD1. This CDR3 comprises 15 residues. Germline CDR1 MDHEN, CDR2 SYDVKM. The CDR3: CASSARQVNTGELFF. The entire variable domain, with the rest obtained from reference TRBV28 and TRBJ2-2, is as follows: DVKVTQSSRYLVKRTGEKVFLECVQDMDHENMFWYRQDPGLGLRLIYFSYDVKMKEKGDIPEGYSVSREKKERFSLILESASTNQTSMYLCASSARQVNTGELFFGEGSRLTVL.

J is TRBJ2-1 and V is TRBV5-1; the TCRdb D gene call, TRBD2, has no DNA to confirm it. This CDR3 region has 14 residues. Looked up from germline, CDR1 is SGHRS and CDR2 is YFSETQ. The CDR3 region is CASSSRTRLDEQFF.

The J gene is TRBJ1-1, the V gene TRBV27; TCRdb outputs TRBD1, but without DNA this stays unchecked. CDR3 length: 13 amino acids. Germline V CDR1 and CDR2: MNHEY, SMNVEV (reference sequence). CDR3 residues: CASGLGVNTEAFF.